This T cell receptor (beta chain) was captured by sequencing in a study of a mutant IDH1 vaccine in newly diagnosed glioma. Study-level background: Commencement of vaccination occurred 4-6 weeks following radiotherapy alone, or concurrently with temozolomide cycles.

Per germline, CDR1 MRHNA and CDR2 SNTAGT. V was trimmed by 4 bases and J by 5 bases, leaving 10 bases between them. The CDR3 is 13 residues long. About this clone itself: Its matching antigen is unknown.

Method: immunoSEQ multiplex PCR; TCRdb's copy keeps in-frame clones and lacks some. The sample has tens of thousands of clones, approximately 87% seen once. The time point: week 35, safety follow-up. Vaccination used 300 ug of mutant IDH1 20-mer peptide per dose, with topical imiquimod. This receptor was identified in a man aged 40-50 years with glioma. The V gene is TRBV6-4, the J gene TRBJ2-3, with TRBD2 as a possible D gene (6 bases). The sequences come from PBMCs, collected from a glioma patient whose treatment included an IDH1 peptide vaccine. CDR3 residues: CASSAGARDTQYF. Written as DNA, the CDR3 is TGTGCCAGCAGTGCGGGAGCGCGAGATACGCAGTATTTT.